The 8 T cell receptor beta chains given below trace back to one sample, sequenced in a study of blood T cell repertoires in COVID-19. Clones were read by immunoSEQ multiplex PCR, and TCRdb kept only the in-frame ones, dropping some. The table shows some 200,000 clones, with approximately 90% occurring only once. Sequenced sample: peripheral blood. These receptors were taken from a man between 65 and 85 years old with acute or convalescent COVID-19.

The chain carries TRBV5-6 and TRBJ2-7; 8 nucleotides match TRBD1. V was pared by 1 base and J by 2 bases, with 5 bases of the junction left unmatched. The germline CDR1 and CDR2 sequences are SGHDT and YYEEEE. CDR3 size: 15 residues. The CDR3 nucleotides read TGTGCCAGCAGCTTGAGGACAGGGCACACCTACGAGCAGTACTTC. It specifies CASSLRTGHTYEQYF.

The chain uses TRBV19 and TRBJ2-7; D is perhaps TRBD1 (6 bases). The CDR3 has 14 amino acids. The V gene lost 6 bases and the J gene lost 2 bases, with 14 bases spanning the gap. From germline, CDR1 is LNHDA and CDR2 SQIVND (reference sequence). CDR3 sequence reads: CASRRAWDTYEQYF. The CDR3 nucleotides read TGTGCCAGTAGACGTGCTTGGGACACCTACGAGCAGTACTTC.

Only a few counts were recorded for this clone. The rearrangement uses TRBV6-5 and TRBJ1-1; tentatively, D is TRBD1 (5 bases). Germline loops: CDR1 MNHEY, CDR2 SVGAGI. The V end was cut by 0 bases, the J end by 2 bases, with 10 bases between. CDR3 size: 15 residues. The CDR3 nucleotides are TGTGCCAGCAGTTACTCGGCAGGGATAAACACTGAAGCTTTCTTT. Its translation is CASSYSAGINTEAFF.

This chain joins TRBV19 and TRBJ2-3, with TRBD1 matching 10 bases. V shed 5 bases and J 3 bases; nucleotides not matched to a gene: 8. This CDR3 has 16 amino acids. CDR1 LNHDA and CDR2 SQIVND come from the germline V gene (reference sequence). The CDR3 DNA reads as TGTGCCAGTAGTCGGCTGGGACAGGGGCCTACAGATACGCAGTATTTT. Protein sequence: CASSRLGQGPTDTQYF.

Details on this clone: Other DNA sequences in this sample translate to the same CDR3. The chain combines TRBV18 with TRBJ1-2, with TRBD1 matching over 8 bases. Germline CDR1 and CDR2: KGHSH and LQKENI. With 6 bases clipped from V and 6 bases from J, the junction kept 3 bases outside the gene matches. The CDR3 loop spans 12 amino acids. The CDR3 nucleotides are TGTGCCAGCTCGTCGACAGGGGATGGCTACACCTTC. Its translation: CASSSTGDGYTF.

The rearrangement links TRBV5-4 to TRBJ2-2; TRBD1 agrees at 8 bases. V dropped 3 bases and J dropped 3; count of bases not matched to a gene: 7. Germline assignment: CDR1 SGHNT and CDR2 YYREEE (reference sequence). The CDR3 is made up of 16 amino acids. The CDR3 region is CASSSRNRGYTGELFF. As DNA, the CDR3 is TGTGCCAGCAGCTCACGAAACAGGGGGTACACCGGGGAGCTGTTTTTT.

The chain combines TRBV7-3 with TRBJ2-1, with 8 bases identical to TRBD1. The CDR3 has 14 amino acids. Per the germline V gene, CDR1 is SGHTA and CDR2 is FQGTGA. The J segment lost 7 bases and the V segment lost 4 bases, leaving 6 bases of the junction unmatched. The CDR3 region has the DNA TGTGCCAGCAGCTCCGGGACAGGTAGTAATGAGCAGTTCTTC. It codes for CASSSGTGSNEQFF. The variable domain in full, with the rest retrieved from reference TRBV7-3 and TRBJ2-1, is GAGVSQTPSNKVTEKGKYVELRCDPISGHTALYWYRQSLGQGPEFLIYFQGTGAADDSGLPNDRFFAVRPEGSVSTLKIQRTERGDSAVYLCASSSGTGSNEQFFGPGTRLTVL.

The CDR3 coding sequence is TGCGCCAGCAGCCAAGCTCTGGGAGGTGGCTATAGCAATCAGCCCCAGCATTTT. Protein sequence: CASSQALGGGYSNQPQHF. This chain joins TRBV4-1 and TRBJ1-5; D ambiguous. Trimming took 1 base from V and 0 from J, leaving 16 bases between them. Germline V gene lookup returns CDR1 MGHRA and CDR2 YSYEKL. This CDR3 contains 18 residues.